The clone carrying this TCR beta chain was seen once. This sample stems from a study of CD8 T cells in Susac syndrome. Study as a whole: Among sequenced Susac syndrome patients, more than 5 had active disease and under ten were in remission.

Sequencing of TCR beta, carried out with a high-throughput approach, was applied to CD8+ and CD4+ T cells from the blood. The CDR3 is made up of 12 amino acids. The germline gives CDR1 DFQATT, CDR2 SNEGSKA (reference sequence). The V end was cut by 5 bases, the J end by 0 bases, with 8 bases between. The authors reverse transcribed roughly 0.45 to 1 ug RNA with random hexamers. An immunoSEQ multiplex PCR generated amplified TCR beta CDR3 products spanning 54 Vbeta and 13 Jbeta. TCRdb analysed the immunoSEQ multiplex PCR reads with MiXCR anew, one entry per CDR3 protein. The sample records nearly 25,000 distinct CDR3 sequences, about 93% being singletons.

Specimen: CD8+ T cells from PBMCs. The V call is TRBV20-1, the J call TRBJ2-7, with no clear D. The TCR comes from a human donor with Susac syndrome. The CDR3 reads CSADPSSYEQYF. As DNA, the CDR3 is TGCAGTGCTGACCCCAGCTCCTACGAGCAGTACTTC.